This TCR beta chain was found in a study of cytomegalovirus exposure and HLA in healthy donors. A note on this clone: Its specificity is not known.

Trimming shortened V by 4 bases and J by 3 bases, and 15 bases separated the two germline ends. The CDR3 loop spans 14 amino acids. Germline V gene sequence: CDR1 SQVTM, CDR2 ANQGSEA. PCR employed 60 Vbeta and 13 Jbeta primers. Profiled with immunoSEQ multiplex PCR; TCRdb holds only in-frame clones, not every one. Here the sample spans about 130,000 clones, roughly 88% being singletons. The study's findings and limits: A list of around 160 TCR beta chains associated with cytomegalovirus was given.

The chain is built from TRBV29-1 and TRBJ1-1; D might be TRBD1 (6 bases). This sequence was found in a man between 45 and 60 years old in good health and CMV-seronegative. Sequenced material: PBMCs. For the CDR3, the DNA is TGCAGCGTTGTGGGGGGGCTGGGTGACACTGAAGCTTTCTTT. Translated: CSVVGGLGDTEAFF. The full variable domain, rest sourced from reference TRBV29-1 and TRBJ1-1, is SAVISQKPSRDICQRGTSLTIQCQVDSQVTMMFWYRQQPGQSLTLIATANQGSEATYESGFVIDKFPISRPNLTFSTLTVSNMSPEDSSIYLCSVVGGLGDTEAFFGQGTRLTVV.